At least ten counts were recorded for the clone carrying this T cell receptor (beta chain). The antigen remains unidentified. Germline CDR1 and CDR2: SGDLS and YYNGEE. This CDR3 region has 14 residues. Losses at the gene ends were 3 bases for V and 6 bases for J; bases not matched to a gene: 8. The data originate from a study of Graves' ophthalmopathy and Graves' hyperthyroidism. Study findings and constraints: Appearing in blood as well were most expanded thyroid clonotypes above 0.001 frequency.

For repertoire sequencing, the TCR beta CDR3 regions were amplified from RNA transcripts. An initial RT-PCR round employing HTBI primers preceded a second-round multiplex PCR. One entry per CDR3 protein, called by TCRdb with MiXCR from the multiplex PCR reads. The data hold nearly 400,000 distinct CDR3 sequences, with approximately 20% observed a single time. Sequenced material: peripheral blood. The genes are TRBV9 and TRBJ1-2; 7 positions match TRBD1. The TCR sequence derives from a woman aged 18-30 years with Graves' ophthalmopathy. The CDR3 nucleotides are TGTGCCAGCAGCGGAGGGACAGACCGCAATGGCTACACCTTC. Protein sequence: CASSGGTDRNGYTF.